This T cell receptor (beta chain) was recorded in a study of beta chain features in type 1 diabetes. About the research overall: Examination covered roughly 100,000,000 sorted cells spanning all samples.

The investigators reverse transcribed all of the isolated RNA, so they sequenced expressed TCRB transcripts. Produced via immunoSEQ multiplex PCR; TCRdb's table is partial and in-frame only. The data hold approximately 380,000 clones, with roughly 16% observed a single time. The clonotype originates from a young woman in good health. Sequences were obtained from naive CD4+ T cells from blood.

The CDR3 spells CASSIPYTQYF. The CDR3 DNA follows: TGTGCCAGCAGTATTCCGTATACGCAGTATTTT. The chain combines TRBV6-6 with TRBJ2-3; no clear D gene. The V and J ends lost 5 bases and 7 bases respectively, with 7 bases between them. CDR1 is MNHNY, CDR2 SVGAGI, per germline (reference sequence). The length of the CDR3 is 11 residues.